This TCR beta chain was retrieved from a study of T cells in localized non-small cell lung cancer (dated by TCRdb to about 2020). In terms of the full investigation: Comparing tumors with uninvolved tumor-adjacent lungs, the study looked at the T cell repertoires of 200 to 250 patients with early-stage NSCLC. The cohort was made up of approximately 250 treatment-naive NSCLC patients whose localized lung tumors had been resected. Of the NSCLC patients, 129 were male and 107 were female, and the mean age was about 69 years. The paper as a whole reports these results and caveats: Because the study design was exploratory, TCR variables were selected using unadjusted p-values without false-discovery rate correction. Because multi-region tumor sequencing was not done, intratumor heterogeneity could not be ruled out. Of the top 100 tumor clones, a median of roughly 53 were detected in paired uninvolved adjacent lung; approximately 30 were also among that lung's top 100. Uninvolved tumor-adjacent lung showed the highest T cell clonality, higher than tumor, which suggests more focused antigenic responses in the uninvolved tumor-adjacent lung. Higher T cell density in blood was associated with longer overall survival, whereas higher clonality in adjacent lung was associated with shorter survival.

At diagnosis, peripheral blood, uninvolved tumor-adjacent lung and tumor were collected and were preserved as a mix of fresh-frozen and FFPE material. For TCR repertoire profiling, blood samples were analyzed in the form of peripheral blood mononuclear cells. Turning to this clone: The clone's antigen remains unknown. The input lacks base qualities; no much larger clone sits a single base away.

TCR beta CDR3 regions were sequenced from DNA using the immunoSEQ Assay. The authors processed their data as follows. To compute T cell density, TCR beta template counts were normalized to usable DNA, which was estimated by amplifying housekeeping genes. Richness was estimated using the preseqR package, with extrapolation to 400,000 templates for PBMC samples and to 120,000 templates for tissue samples. Clonality was defined by subtracting Pielou's evenness from one. Differential abundance testing on productive amino-acid clonotypes, with a minimum total count of 5 and an alpha of 0.1, was used to identify tissue-enriched TCRs. The Jaccard Index and the Morisita Overlap Index were used to measure repertoire overlap between compartments. GLIPH clustered TCR beta CDR3s with public tetramer-defined viral CDR3s; viral motifs required at least three viral sequences plus V-gene enrichment. TCRdb obtained this table from immuneACCESS and retained in-frame rearrangements with V and J assigned. These tables miss some clones; where compared with another copy, unresolved V genes account for less than half of the shortfall, and the remainder is unexplained. The V and J calls and clone size were taken over from that table, and D and trimming were inferred from the DNA. In this sample the table shows under 55,000 clones, around 82% of which occur a single time. Jointly, the top ten make up about 4% of the sample.

The CDR3 sequence holds 16 residues, the cysteine and phenylalanine included. Kept here is only the CDR3 DNA, which spans 48 bases and is read in frame from base 1. V trim: 3 bases; J trim: 9 bases; unmatched bases: 10. From the germline V gene, CDR1 is ENHRY and CDR2 is SYGVKD. The TCR originated in a woman aged 40-70 years with stage II lung adenocarcinoma. This sample comprised PBMCs, obtained before any cancer treatment. Recombination linked TRBV10-3 to TRBJ2-3; 12 bases in between match TRBD2. The CDR3 region: CAISDLASGGAGTQYF. The nucleotides are TGTGCCATCAGTGACCTCGCTAGCGGGGGGGCAGGGACGCAGTATTTT.